The clone carrying this T cell receptor beta chain showed up just once. The source of the sample is a study of radiation and T cells in renal cell carcinoma. The time point here: blood 2 weeks post-SBRT. The treatment is: 15 Gy SBRT to primary tumor, nephrectomy 4 weeks later. Serial blood draws occurred at baseline and 2 and 4 weeks post-SBRT. V lost 8 bases to trimming and J lost 2 bases, with 19 bases between them. Per the germline V gene, CDR1 is MNHEY and CDR2 is SMNVEV (reference sequence). This CDR3 spans 15 amino acids. TCRdb's copy holds only in-frame clones and misses some; the assay was immunoSEQ multiplex PCR. The sample consists of around 130,000 clones, roughly 91% of them appearing once.

The TCR sequence derives from a woman in her sixties or seventies with renal cell carcinoma. This sequence joins TRBV27 and TRBJ2-7; a weak D match, TRBD1 (5 bases). The specimen was blood, collected from a patient whose treatment included radiotherapy and nephrectomy. The CDR3 loop reads CASSPMKGPPYEQYF. The CDR3 bases are TGTGCCAGCTCCCCAATGAAGGGGCCTCCCTACGAGCAGTACTTC.